Described below is a single TCR beta chain sequence and its context. Its specificity is not known. Using its own MiXCR run on the RACE reads, TCRdb lists one record per CDR3 protein. The data show roughly 100,000 distinct CDR3 sequences, less than 40% seen once. The sample belongs to a study of human T cells and chemical hapten exposure. About the study: Throughout the roughly 24-week study, diphenylcyclopropenone was applied weekly to the patients' scalps. Study-wide points: The number of TCRs above 1 in 1000 frequency did not change after DPC sensitization.

There are 18 residues in the CDR3. Per the germline V gene, CDR1 is ENHRY and CDR2 is SYGVKD. The V segment lost 0 bases and the J segment 1 base; nucleotides outside the gene matches: 8. The time point: patch test 3, about 24 weeks after DPC sensitization. Treatment here: therapeutic diphenylcyclopropenone sensitization with weekly scalp DPC. This sample comprised whole blood, obtained in connection with sensitization to the hapten diphenylcyclopropenone (DPC). This TCR came from a man aged 35-49 years with alopecia areata. Some clones in this sample may be carry-over from other donors' samples. The chain is built from TRBV10-3 and TRBJ2-2; 7 bases match TRBD1. DNA of the CDR3: TGTGCCATCAGTGAGTCGAGTATAGGGGGCGTGAACACCGGGGAGCTGTTTTTT. Protein: CAISESSIGGVNTGELFF.